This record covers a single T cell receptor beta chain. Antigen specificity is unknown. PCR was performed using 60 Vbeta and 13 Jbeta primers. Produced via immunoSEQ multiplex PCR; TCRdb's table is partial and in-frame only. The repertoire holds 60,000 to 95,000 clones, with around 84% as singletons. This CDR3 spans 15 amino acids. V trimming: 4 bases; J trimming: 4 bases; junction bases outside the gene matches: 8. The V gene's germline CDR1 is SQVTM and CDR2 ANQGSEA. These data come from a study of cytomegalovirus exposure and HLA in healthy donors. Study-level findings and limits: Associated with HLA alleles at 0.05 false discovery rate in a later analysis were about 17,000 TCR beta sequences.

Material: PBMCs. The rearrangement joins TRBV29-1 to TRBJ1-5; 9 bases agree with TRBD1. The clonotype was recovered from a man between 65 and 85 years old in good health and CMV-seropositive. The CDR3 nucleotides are TGCAGCGTTGGCTCCGGGACAGGGACAAATCAGCCCCAGCATTTT. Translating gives CSVGSGTGTNQPQHF.